These 27 T cell receptor beta chains originate from one sample sequenced in a study of blood T cell repertoires in COVID-19 (dated by TCRdb to about 2020). Libraries were built with the immunoSEQ multiplex PCR assay. This immuneACCESS table, as held by TCRdb, lists in-frame sequences with V and J called but not all clones. Of the missing ones, under half trace to an unresolved V gene in checked studies; the others have no known cause. This sample comprises about 130,000 clones, approximately 89% of them detected only once. Together, the top ten hold 3.5% to 5% of the sample. The specimen sequenced was peripheral blood. The receptor source for this set is a human donor in a cohort sampled during active COVID-19.

The chain uses TRBV7-6 and TRBJ1-3; 7 nucleotides agree with TRBD1. Germline-derived CDR1 and CDR2 are SGHVS and FNYEAQ. J was trimmed by 3 bases and V by 4 bases; bases with no gene match: 6. The CDR3 consists of 15 residues. CDR3 in amino acids: CASSSGQLSGNTIYF. The CDR3, as DNA: TGTGCCAGCAGCTCGGGACAGTTAAGTGGAAACACCATATATTTT.

The chain employs TRBV30 and TRBJ2-3, with a weak D call TRBD1 (6 bases). Germline V gene data show CDR1 as GTSNPN and CDR2 as SVGIG (reference sequence). V dropped 3 bases and J dropped 1 base, with 8 bases sitting between them. The CDR3 runs 13 residues. This CDR3 is CAWRHRGTDTQYF. CDR3 sequence (DNA): TGTGCCTGGAGACACAGGGGCACAGATACGCAGTATTTT. Variable domain in full (rest from reference TRBV30 and TRBJ2-3): SQTIHQWPATLVQPVGSPLSLECTVEGTSNPNLYWYRQAAGRGLQLLFYSVGIGQISSEVPQNLSASRPQDRQFILSSKKLLLSDSGFYLCAWRHRGTDTQYFGPGTRLTVL.

This rearrangement joins TRBV25-1 to TRBJ2-3; a weak D match, TRBD1 (6 bases). The CDR3 sequence is 14 residues long. In germline, CDR1 is MGHDK, CDR2 SYGVNS. V lost 8 bases to trimming and J lost 0 bases, with 12 bases between them. For the CDR3, the DNA is TGTGCCAGCTCCTTTAGGGGGAGCACAGATACGCAGTATTTT. Residues: CASSFRGSTDTQYF.

CDR3 bases: TGCGCCAGCAGCCAAAATGCAGGAGGAGAGACCCAGTACTTC. It specifies CASSQNAGGETQYF. V and J are TRBV4-3 and TRBJ2-5, with D perhaps TRBD2 (5 bases). Trimming shortened V by 2 bases and J by 4 bases, and 11 bases separated the two germline ends. In germline, CDR1 is LGHNA, CDR2 YSLEER. The CDR3 is 14 amino acids.

V gene TRBV14 combines with J gene TRBJ1-6; 7 positions agree with TRBD1. With 3 bases clipped from V and 10 bases from J, the junction kept 6 bases outside the gene matches. Germline assignment: CDR1 SGHDN and CDR2 FVKESK. CDR3 length: 14 amino acids. CDR3 in DNA: TGTGCCAGCAGCCAGACAGGGTTACAGTCACCCCTCCACTTT. Translating it yields CASSQTGLQSPLHF.

The chain couples TRBV7-2 to TRBJ2-1; D is ambiguous. The CDR3 totals 12 residues. Germline V gene data show CDR1 as SGHTA and CDR2 as FQGNSA. Deletions cut 4 bases from V and 8 bases from J, with 9 bases between. The CDR3 DNA sequence: TGTGCCAGCAGCTCCGCGGTCGATGAGCAGTTCTTC. Translating it yields CASSSAVDEQFF.

The chain joins TRBV6-2 or TRBV6-3 to TRBJ1-1, with D maybe TRBD1 (5 bases). Germline CDR1 reads MNHEY; CDR2 reads SVGEGT. The CDR3 runs 14 residues. Trimming removed 2 bases from V and 2 bases from J, with 9 bases in between. CDR3 bases: TGTGCCAGCAGTTACCCGACAGTCAACACTGAAGCTTTCTTT. Translating gives CASSYPTVNTEAFF.

Turning to this clone: At one boundary the junction diverges from the germline segment, which might be a read error. This chain uses TRBV7-9 with TRBJ1-5; TRBD1 matches at 7 bases. CDR3 length: 14 residues. Germline V gene data show CDR1 as SEHNR and CDR2 as FQNEAQ (reference sequence). CDR3 DNA sequence: TGTGCCAGCAGTTTAGGGACAGTCAATCAGCCCCAGCATTTT. Encoded protein: CASSLGTVNQPQHF. Complete variable domain (other parts from reference TRBV7-9 and TRBJ1-5): DTGVSQNPRHKITKRGQNVTFRCDPISEHNRLYWYRQTLGQGPEFLTYFQNEAQLEKSRLLSDRFSAERPKGSFSTLEIQRTEQGDSAMYLCASSLGTVNQPQHFGDGTRLSIL.

This clone appeared once. The V and J genes are TRBV19 and TRBJ2-3; 8 bases agree with TRBD1. Germline loops: CDR1 LNHDA, CDR2 SQIVND (reference sequence). The CDR3 runs to 16 residues. V lost 10 bases and J lost 6; bases outside the gene matches: 18. For the CDR3, the DNA is TGTGCCACCGCCCCCCCGGACAGGGCCTCGGTGGATACGCAGTATTTT. It yields the protein CATAPPDRASVDTQYF. The entire variable domain, with the rest obtained from reference TRBV19 and TRBJ2-3, is as follows: DGGITQSPKYLFRKEGQNVTLSCEQNLNHDAMYWYRQDPGQGLRLIYYSQIVNDFQKGDIAEGYSVSREKKESFPLTVTSAQKNPTAFYLCATAPPDRASVDTQYFGPGTRLTVL.

The chain joins TRBV10-3 to TRBJ1-1; D is possibly TRBD1 (5 bases). There are 13 residues in the CDR3. In germline, CDR1 is ENHRY, CDR2 SYGVKD. V lost 6 bases to trimming and J lost 1 base, with 9 bases between them. CDR3 protein: CAISQTGNTEAFF. As DNA, the CDR3 is TGTGCCATCAGCCAAACAGGGAACACTGAAGCTTTCTTT.

In its sample, this clone was seen many times. J is TRBJ1-5 and V is TRBV6-5; D gene uncertain. CDR1 is MNHEY, CDR2 SVGAGI, per germline. V was cut by 6 bases and J by 11 bases, with 17 bases left in between. The CDR3 contains 13 residues. CDR3 in amino acids: CASSLTVEVAQHF. CDR3 nucleotides: TGTGCCAGCAGCCTGACCGTTGAGGTGGCCCAGCATTTT.

The gene calls are TRBV10-3 and TRBJ1-2; a possible D gene is TRBD1 (5 bases). Looked up from germline, CDR1 is ENHRY and CDR2 is SYGVKD. Trimming left V 4 bases short and J 4 bases short, with 10 bases between. This CDR3 contains 13 residues. The CDR3 protein is CAISGRGSYGYTF. The DNA for the CDR3 is TGTGCCATCAGTGGGAGGGGCTCCTATGGCTACACCTTC.

The V call is TRBV20-1, the J call TRBJ2-7; 10 bases line up with TRBD1. This CDR3 is built from 13 residues. The V gene's germline CDR1 is DFQATT and CDR2 SNEGSKA (reference sequence). Trimming at V came to 3 bases and at J to 9 bases, leaving 8 bases not matched to a gene. CDR3 nucleotides: TGCAGTGCTAGTGACAACGGACAGGGGGTGCAGTACGTC. Residues: CSASDNGQGVQYV.

This chain connects TRBV7-2 to TRBJ2-1, with 9 bases fitting TRBD2. The CDR3 totals 14 residues. V lost 6 bases and J lost 6; bases outside the gene matches: 6. Germline CDR1 reads SGHTA; CDR2 reads FQGNSA. In DNA form, the CDR3 reads TGTGCCAGCAGTTCTTATAGCGGGAGCAATGAGCAGTTCTTC. It specifies CASSSYSGSNEQFF.

The chain has TRBV12-3 or TRBV12-4 and TRBJ1-5, with TRBD1 as a possible D gene (5 bases). Between the trimmed V and J ends, which lost 3 bases and 5 bases, there was a span of 8 bases. The CDR3 runs 13 residues. CDR3 nucleotides: TGTGCCAGCAGTTTCGACAGCTATCAGCCCCAGCATTTT. Protein sequence: CASSFDSYQPQHF.

This chain joins TRBV19 and TRBJ1-3; D gene ambiguous. Trimming pared 0 bases from V and 10 bases from J, leaving 13 bases between. Germline CDR1 and CDR2: LNHDA and SQIVND (reference sequence). The length of the CDR3 is 14 residues. The CDR3 region is CASSIDPGSRTIYF. For the CDR3, the DNA is TGTGCCAGTAGTATAGATCCTGGGTCTAGGACCATATATTTT.

With respect to this clone: One end of the junction varies from germline; a read error may be responsible. The genes are TRBV5-1 and TRBJ1-1, with 7 bases that match TRBD1. The germline V gene encodes CDR1 SGHRS and CDR2 YFSETQ. This CDR3 contains 16 residues. The chain's CDR3 is CAGSLAEKGALGEAFF. The CDR3, as DNA: TGCGCCGGCAGCTTGGCCGAGAAGGGGGCCTTGGGTGAAGCTTTCTTT.

The V call is TRBV9, the J call TRBJ2-5; 9 bases map to TRBD2. The CDR3 has 17 residues. V dropped 0 bases and J dropped 1; count of bases not matched to a gene: 7. Germline V gene data show CDR1 as SGDLS and CDR2 as YYNGEE. CDR3 in DNA: TGTGCCAGCAGCGTAGGGGCGGCGGGGGGGCTCCAAGAGACCCAGTACTTC. Amino acids: CASSVGAAGGLQETQYF.

The chain joins TRBV7-2 to TRBJ2-3; D possibly corresponds to TRBD2 (6 bases). V was cut by 1 base and J by 6 bases, with 14 bases left in between. This CDR3 is 15 amino acids long. Germline CDR1 and CDR2: SGHTA and FQGNSA. The CDR3 nucleotides read TGTGCCAGCAGCTTAGGTTCGGGGAGGTCGGATACGCAGTATTTT. It is translated as CASSLGSGRSDTQYF. The full variable domain, its missing parts supplied by reference TRBV7-2 and TRBJ2-3, is GAGVSQSPSNKVTEKGKDVELRCDPISGHTALYWYRQSLGQGLEFLIYFQGNSAPDKSGLPSDRFSAERTGGSVSTLTIQRTQQEDSAVYLCASSLGSGRSDTQYFGPGTRLTVL.

V gene TRBV30 combines with J gene TRBJ1-4; D is undetermined. The CDR3 sequence is 15 residues long. Germline V gene data show CDR1 as GTSNPN and CDR2 as SVGIG (reference sequence). V was pared by 2 bases and J by 4 bases, with 14 bases between. The CDR3 region has the DNA TGTGCCTGGAGTCAACCCACAGAGTATAATGAAAAACTGTTTTTT. Protein: CAWSQPTEYNEKLFF. The whole variable domain, remainder taken from reference TRBV30 and TRBJ1-4, is SQTIHQWPATLVQPVGSPLSLECTVEGTSNPNLYWYRQAAGRGLQLLFYSVGIGQISSEVPQNLSASRPQDRQFILSSKKLLLSDSGFYLCAWSQPTEYNEKLFFGSGTQLSVL.

V is TRBV19 and J is TRBJ1-1; 8 bases map to TRBD1. Germline V CDR1 and CDR2: LNHDA, SQIVND (reference sequence). V lost 3 bases, J lost 0 bases, and 6 bases stayed unmatched. This CDR3 has 16 amino acids. The CDR3: CASSIRTGGLNTEAFF. Here the CDR3 DNA reads TGTGCCAGTAGTATCCGAACAGGGGGATTGAACACTGAAGCTTTCTTT. Together with reference TRBV19 and TRBJ1-1, the CDR3 gives the full variable domain: DGGITQSPKYLFRKEGQNVTLSCEQNLNHDAMYWYRQDPGQGLRLIYYSQIVNDFQKGDIAEGYSVSREKKESFPLTVTSAQKNPTAFYLCASSIRTGGLNTEAFFGQGTRLTVV.

Worth noting for this clone: The same CDR3 also results from other DNA sequences found in this sample. This chain connects TRBV5-1 to TRBJ2-3; TRBD2 might be the D (5 bases). Trimming pared 5 bases from V and 2 bases from J, leaving 9 bases between. CDR3 length: 13 residues. From germline, CDR1 is SGHRS and CDR2 YFSETQ. The DNA for the CDR3 is TGCGCCAGCAGTTCGAGGGACACAGATACGCAGTATTTT. Translating it yields CASSSRDTDTQYF.

The rearrangement joins TRBV30 to TRBJ2-1; 7 nucleotides line up with TRBD2. Germline V gene data show CDR1 as GTSNPN and CDR2 as SVGIG (reference sequence). This CDR3 spans 13 amino acids. With V trimmed by 8 bases and J by 0 bases, 4 bases remained unmatched. CDR3 loop: CAGLGASYNEQFF. CDR3 nucleotides: TGTGCCGGACTAGGCGCCTCCTACAATGAGCAGTTCTTC.

This chain connects TRBV10-3 to TRBJ1-3, with TRBD1 identical over 7 bases. The germline CDR1 and CDR2 sequences are ENHRY and SYGVKD. V shed 6 bases and J 4 bases; nucleotides not matched to a gene: 3. The CDR3 is made up of 13 amino acids. CDR3 region: CAIRRTGGNTIYF. The CDR3 bases are TGTGCCATCAGGAGGACAGGCGGAAACACCATATATTTT.

This clone was picked up a small number of times. V gene TRBV19 combines with J gene TRBJ2-3; 11 bases match TRBD1. The germline CDR1 and CDR2 sequences are LNHDA and SQIVND (reference sequence). The V segment lost 1 base and the J segment 5 bases; nucleotides outside the gene matches: 5. The CDR3 length is 16 residues. CDR3 region: CASSIGSGTGGDTQYF. CDR3 nucleotide sequence: TGTGCCAGTAGTATAGGATCCGGGACAGGGGGAGATACGCAGTATTTT. The variable domain in full, with the rest retrieved from reference TRBV19 and TRBJ2-3, is DGGITQSPKYLFRKEGQNVTLSCEQNLNHDAMYWYRQDPGQGLRLIYYSQIVNDFQKGDIAEGYSVSREKKESFPLTVTSAQKNPTAFYLCASSIGSGTGGDTQYFGPGTRLTVL.

V gene TRBV6-4 combines with J gene TRBJ1-2; tentative D call: TRBD1 (6 bases). The V gene lost 6 bases and the J gene lost 4 bases, with 18 bases spanning the gap. The V gene's germline CDR1 is MRHNA and CDR2 SNTAGT. This CDR3 contains 15 residues. CDR3 sequence: CASSDNGGASYGYTF. The DNA of the CDR3 is TGTGCCAGCAGCGATAACGGGGGGGCTAGCTATGGCTACACCTTC.

The chain combines TRBV12-5 with TRBJ1-1; 7 bases line up with TRBD1. V gave up 1 base and J gave up 4 bases; unmatched junction bases: 3. The CDR3 consists of 14 residues. Germline V gene sequence: CDR1 LGHNT, CDR2 FRNRAP. CDR3 loop: CASGLEQGITEAFF. CDR3 sequence (DNA): TGTGCTAGTGGTTTGGAACAGGGGATCACTGAAGCTTTCTTT.